Given below is one T cell receptor (beta chain) in context. Germline V gene data show CDR1 as SEHNR and CDR2 as FQNEAQ (reference sequence). The V gene end was trimmed by 5 bases and the J gene end by 3 bases; junction bases not matched to a gene: 10. The CDR3 contains 16 residues. This entry comes from a study of blood T cell repertoires in COVID-19. About the study: PBMCs, B-cell-depleted T cells, or T cells provided the cDNA or gDNA that made up the material.

In the authors' workflow: It was from reference gene primer amplification that nucleated cell counts were estimated. Here immunoSEQ multiplex PCR was the method, and the copy in TCRdb shows in-frame clones only, minus some. That table furnishes V, J and clone size, whereas the DNA furnished D and trimming. Here the sample spans about 200,000 clones, 89% being singletons. This chain uses TRBV7-9 with TRBJ2-3; 8 positions agree with TRBD2. Sequenced input: peripheral blood. The origin of this receptor is a woman aged 40 to 50 with acute or convalescent COVID-19. The CDR3 DNA reads TGTGCCAGCAGCGATTTGGGACTAGAGGTGACAGATACGCAGTATTTT. Translated, it gives CASSDLGLEVTDTQYF.